A selection of T cell receptor beta chains follows, all from one sample in a study of T cell changes during pregnancy in multiple sclerosis. Data came from immunoSEQ multiplex PCR; TCRdb stores just in-frame clones and leaves some out. The sample contains 90,000 to 120,000 clones, about 90% of which appear only once. The sequencing used peripheral blood, collected in the third trimester of pregnancy. These receptors originate from a female donor in good health, enrolled as a control in a pregnancy study. CDR3s include the opening cysteine and the closing phenylalanine or tryptophan. The D gene is left open where the match is weak. The size of a clone is reported for some rows only, either as once, few or many, or as a class for expanded clones.

J | D | size | V | DNA | CDR3
TRBJ2-2 | - | - | TRBV27 | TGTGCCAGCAGTTTATCCTCCAACACCGGGGAGCTGTTTTTT | CASSLSSNTGELFF
TRBJ2-5 | - | few | TRBV5-1 | TGCGCCAGCAGCTTGGGTCAGTTCCAAGAGACCCAGTACTTC | CASSLGQFQETQYF
TRBJ1-1 | - | - | TRBV9 | TGTGCCAGCAGTTCCAGGGAAGTCCGAAACACTGAAGCTTTCTTT | CASSSREVRNTEAFF
TRBJ2-3 | - | - | TRBV5-4 | TGTGCCAGCAGCTTGAGTAATCTCACTCTTTTGGGCACAGATACGCAGTATTTT | CASSLSNLTLLGTDTQYF
TRBJ2-1 | TRBD1 | - | TRBV7-8 | TGTGCCAGCAGCATGACAGGGCTCCCCTCCTACAATGAGCAGTTCTTC | CASSMTGLPSYNEQFF
TRBJ2-7 | - | - | TRBV6-5 | TGTGCCAGCAGCCAAAGTCCCAGGGGGGATTACGAGCAGTACTTC | CASSQSPRGDYEQYF
TRBJ1-4 | - | - | TRBV5-1 | TGCGCCAGCAGCTTGGCCGGGACTTCGGATGAAAAACTGTTTTTT | CASSLAGTSDEKLFF
TRBJ1-2 | - | - | TRBV30 | TGTGCCTGGAGTCGCACAGGGTTTAACTATGGCTACACCTTC | CAWSRTGFNYGYTF
TRBJ2-7 | - | - | TRBV19 | TGTGCCAGTAGTATAGGAACAGGCGAGCAGTACTTC | CASSIGTGEQYF
TRBJ1-4 | - | - | TRBV4-3 | TGCGCCAGCAGCCAAGAGGCGGGTGGGAAACTGTTTTTT | CASSQEAGGKLFF
TRBJ1-2 | - | few | TRBV30 | TGTGCCTGGAGTGTTTCCGACTATGGCTACACCTTC | CAWSVSDYGYTF
TRBJ2-5 | - | - | TRBV9 | TGTGCCAGCAGCGTAGGGCAAATGAGGGAGACCCAGTACTTC | CASSVGQMRETQYF
TRBJ1-2 | - | - | TRBV11-1 | TGTGCCAGCAGCTCTCCCGGGTCGTGGAACTATGGCTACACCTTC | CASSSPGSWNYGYTF
TRBJ2-1 | - | - | TRBV30 | TGTGCCTGGATGCAGGGGCCGGGGGAGCAGTTCTTC | CAWMQGPGEQFF
TRBJ1-6 | - | - | TRBV27 | TGTGCCAGCAGTTTATATGGAGTTAATTCACCCCTCCACTTT | CASSLYGVNSPLHF
TRBJ2-7 | - | - | TRBV6-1 | TGTGCCAGCATTCGACAGTTCTCCTACGAGCAGTACTTC | CASIRQFSYEQYF
TRBJ1-2 | TRBD1 | - | TRBV27 | TGTGCCAGCAGTTTCGGGGACAGGTTGTATGGCTACACCTTC | CASSFGDRLYGYTF
TRBJ1-2 | - | - | TRBV19 | TGTGCCAACTTAGCAGACTATGGCTACACCTTC | CANLADYGYTF
TRBJ1-4 | - | - | TRBV5-4 | TGTGCCAGCAGCCACGACAGCAAAACTAATGAAAAACTGTTTTTT | CASSHDSKTNEKLFF
TRBJ1-3 | TRBD1 | - | TRBV11-2 | TGTGCCAGCAGCTGGGGGACAGGGAGTTCTGGAAACACCATATATTTT | CASSWGTGSSGNTIYF
TRBJ2-7 | - | - | TRBV5-5 | TGTGCCAGCAGCTTGGGGCTGGGGGCGCCGTACGAGCAGTACTTC | CASSLGLGAPYEQYF
TRBJ1-2 | TRBD1 | once | TRBV18 | TGTGCCAGCTCCCCGGACAGGGCCAACTATGGCTACACCTTC | CASSPDRANYGYTF
TRBJ2-4 | - | - | TRBV11-2 | TGTGCCAGCAGCCCACCGGGACTGAAAAACATTCAGTACTTC | CASSPPGLKNIQYF
TRBJ2-7 | TRBD2 | - | TRBV5-4 | TGTGCCAGCAGCTCGCCGGGGGGCTACGAGCAGTACTTC | CASSSPGGYEQYF
TRBJ2-6 | - | - | TRBV29-1 | TGCAGCTTTTTTCCTCTTACAGGATCCTCTGGGGCCAACGTCCTGACTTTC | CSFFPLTGSSGANVLTF
TRBJ1-5 | - | - | TRBV4-2 | TGTGCCAGCAGCCTACTAGGGGAGGCCAATCAGCCCCAGCATTTT | CASSLLGEANQPQHF
TRBJ1-1 | - | once | TRBV6-5 | TGTGCCAGCAGTTATGCACTGGAAGCTTTCTTT | CASSYALEAFF
TRBJ1-2 | - | - | TRBV7-2 | TGTGCCAGCAGCCCCCAGGGGCTGGGCTATGGCTACACCTTC | CASSPQGLGYGYTF
TRBJ1-4 | TRBD1 | - | TRBV5-3 | TGTGCCAGAAGCTTGGAAGGGACAGCTAATGAAAAACTGTTTTTT | CARSLEGTANEKLFF
TRBJ2-1 | TRBD2 | - | TRBV29-1 | TGCAGCGTTGAAGATACGGGACTAGCTGCGTTCTTC | CSVEDTGLAAFF
TRBJ1-2 | TRBD1 | - | TRBV6-1 | TGTGCCAGCAGAGAGGGGGACAGGGAGTTCTGCACCTTC | CASREGDREFCTF
TRBJ2-2 | TRBD2 | - | TRBV4-1 | TGCGCCAGCAGCCAAATCCGGCTAGCGGGGGGGACCGGGGAGCTGTTTTTT | CASSQIRLAGGTGELFF
TRBJ1-5 | TRBD1 | once | TRBV19 | TGTGCCACTAGACAGGGACTAAATCAGCCCCAGCATTTT | CATRQGLNQPQHF
TRBJ2-1 | - | - | TRBV19 | TGTGCCAGTAGGTCCCCCGGGGGGCCGGGGGATGAGCAGTTCTTC | CASRSPGGPGDEQFF